This T cell receptor (beta chain) emerged from a study of T cell changes during pregnancy in multiple sclerosis. This CDR3 contains 14 residues. Trimming removed 5 bases at V and 4 bases at J, with 9 bases between. CDR1 and CDR2 (germline): SNHLY, FYNNEI. Clones were read by immunoSEQ multiplex PCR, and TCRdb kept only the in-frame ones, dropping some. The sample contains tens of thousands of clones, about 85% of which appear only once. This specimen consisted of peripheral blood, obtained before pregnancy. The TCR sequence derives from a female donor with multiple sclerosis, enrolled in a pregnancy study. The chain has TRBV2 and TRBJ2-6; tentatively, D is TRBD1 (6 bases). The CDR3 bases are TGTGCCAGCAGTAACAGGGCCGGGGCCAACGTCCTGACTTTC. It is translated as CASSNRAGANVLTF.